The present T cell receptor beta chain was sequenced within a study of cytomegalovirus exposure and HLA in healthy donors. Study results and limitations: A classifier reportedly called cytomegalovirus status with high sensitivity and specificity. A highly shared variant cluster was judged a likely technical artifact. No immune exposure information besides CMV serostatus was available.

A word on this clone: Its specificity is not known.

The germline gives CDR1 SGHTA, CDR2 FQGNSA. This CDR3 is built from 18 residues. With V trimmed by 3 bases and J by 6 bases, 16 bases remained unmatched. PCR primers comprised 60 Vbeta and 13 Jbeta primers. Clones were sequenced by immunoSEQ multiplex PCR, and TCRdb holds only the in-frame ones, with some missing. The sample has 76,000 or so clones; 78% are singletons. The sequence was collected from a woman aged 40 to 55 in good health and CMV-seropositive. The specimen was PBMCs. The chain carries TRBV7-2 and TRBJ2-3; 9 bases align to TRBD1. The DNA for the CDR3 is TGTGCCAGCAGCTTTATACTCCGATCCGGGACAGGGTGGGATACGCAGTATTTT. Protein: CASSFILRSGTGWDTQYF.